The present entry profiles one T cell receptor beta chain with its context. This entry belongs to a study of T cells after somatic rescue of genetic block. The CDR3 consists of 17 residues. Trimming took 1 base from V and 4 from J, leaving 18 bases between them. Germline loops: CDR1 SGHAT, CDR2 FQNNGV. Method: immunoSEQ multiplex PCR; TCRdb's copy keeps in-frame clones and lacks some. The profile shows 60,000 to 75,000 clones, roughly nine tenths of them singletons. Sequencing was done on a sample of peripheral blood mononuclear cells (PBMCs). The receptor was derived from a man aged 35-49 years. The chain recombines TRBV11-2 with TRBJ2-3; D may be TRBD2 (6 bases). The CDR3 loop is CASSLGLAPEGSDTQYF. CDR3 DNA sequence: TGTGCCAGCAGCTTAGGGCTAGCTCCGGAGGGATCAGATACGCAGTATTTT.